The 27 T cell receptor beta chains below were found in one sample sequenced in a study of T cells in Graves' hyperthyroidism and ophthalmopathy. RNA transcripts yielded amplified TCR beta CDR3 regions. The HTBI primer set was used in a first-round RT-PCR of the TCR CDR3. Each CDR3 protein gets one entry after TCRdb re-called the multiplex PCR reads with MiXCR. The sample contains approximately 200,000 distinct CDR3 sequences, about 18% of which appear only once. Specimen: blood. The source is a man in his forties with Graves' hyperthyroidism.

This clonotype was seen more than once but under ten times. The rearrangement uses TRBV9 and TRBJ2-1, with TRBD2 matching over 11 bases. The CDR3 consists of 18 residues. After removal of 0 bases from V and 8 bases from J, the junction contained 13 bases not matched to a gene. Germline-derived CDR1 and CDR2 are SGDLS and YYNGEE. DNA of the CDR3: TGTGCCAGCAGCGTAGTCCTAGCGGGGGGCCTGGATCGCGATGAGCAGTTCTTC. As protein: CASSVVLAGGLDRDEQFF. The full variable domain, completed using reference TRBV9 and TRBJ2-1, is DSGVTQTPKHLITATGQRVTLRCSPRSGDLSVYWYQQSLDQGLQFLIQYYNGEERAKGNILERFSAQQFPDLHSELNLSSLELGDSALYFCASSVVLAGGLDRDEQFFGPGTRLTVL.

This clonotype came up many times. V is TRBV20-1 and J is TRBJ1-1; D is uncertain. Germline V gene sequence: CDR1 DFQATT, CDR2 SNEGSKA (reference sequence). Trimming shortened V by 3 bases and J by 4 bases, and 9 bases separated the two germline ends. The CDR3 has 12 residues. The CDR3 DNA sequence: TGCAGTGCTAGGATACCGGGCACTGAAGCTTTCTTT. It yields the protein CSARIPGTEAFF.

The V call is TRBV4-1, the J call TRBJ2-2; D not resolved. Trimming removed 1 base from V and 1 base from J, with 7 bases in between. The germline V gene has CDR1 MGHRA and CDR2 YSYEKL. CDR3 length equals 15 residues. The CDR3 spells CASSQVGLNTGELFF. The CDR3 DNA follows: TGCGCCAGCAGCCAAGTGGGCCTGAACACCGGGGAGCTGTTTTTT.

This clonotype showed up many times. The chain is built from TRBV3-1 and TRBJ2-3; 8 positions agree with TRBD1. V was clipped by 0 bases and J by 5 bases; unmatched bases: 10. The CDR3 is made up of 17 amino acids. The germline CDR1 and CDR2 sequences are LGHDT and YNNKEL (reference sequence). The CDR3 is CASSQDPTGVGGDTQYF. The CDR3 DNA reads TGTGCCAGCAGCCAAGACCCGACAGGGGTCGGTGGAGATACGCAGTATTTT.

The chain combines TRBV6-1 with TRBJ2-1, with 10 bases identical to TRBD2. The CDR3 is made up of 15 amino acids. Trimming took 6 bases from V and 7 from J; bases not matched to a gene: 9. Germline V gene sequence: CDR1 MNHNS, CDR2 SASEGT. The CDR3 sequence: CASSRHSGGRNEQFF. The DNA of the CDR3 is TGTGCCAGCAGCCGCCATAGCGGGGGGCGGAATGAGCAGTTCTTC.

Ten or more counts support this clonotype. The CDR3 region is CASSLNNPNTEAFF. The CDR3 DNA reads as TGTGCCAGCAGTTTAAACAACCCCAACACTGAAGCTTTCTTT. V and J are TRBV28 and TRBJ1-1; D uncertain. V shed 2 bases and J shed 2 bases, with 9 bases lying between them. The CDR3 sequence is 14 residues long. The germline V gene encodes CDR1 MDHEN and CDR2 SYDVKM.

The sample holds many counts of this clonotype. J is TRBJ1-1 and V is TRBV28, with D hard to call. V was cut by 6 bases and J by 1 base, with 12 bases left in between. The germline V gene has CDR1 MDHEN and CDR2 SYDVKM. The CDR3 is 14 amino acids. Here the CDR3 DNA reads TGTGCCAGCAGACAAACAGTCCCGAACACTGAAGCTTTCTTT. The encoded protein is CASRQTVPNTEAFF.

In its sample, this clonotype was seen many times. The chain uses TRBV28 and TRBJ2-7, with 9 bases lining up with TRBD2. The trim removed 0 bases at V and 2 bases at J, leaving 2 bases unmatched. The CDR3 has 15 residues. Germline CDR1 MDHEN, CDR2 SYDVKM. This chain's CDR3 is CASSLWAGGTYEQYF. CDR3 DNA: TGTGCCAGCAGTTTATGGGCGGGGGGGACCTACGAGCAGTACTTC.

This clonotype was detected ten times or more. The V and J genes are TRBV2 and TRBJ2-7; 9 bases align to TRBD1. Germline lookup yields CDR1 SNHLY and CDR2 FYNNEI. After removal of 6 bases from V and 2 bases from J, the junction contained 5 bases not matched to a gene. The CDR3 extends over 14 amino acids. CDR3 bases: TGTGCCAGCAGATCGACAGGGGGTACCTACGAGCAGTACTTC. Amino acid sequence: CASRSTGGTYEQYF. Supplemented by reference TRBV2 and TRBJ2-7, the full variable domain reads EPEVTQTPSHQVTQMGQEVILRCVPISNHLYFYWYRQILGQKVEFLVSFYNNEISEKSEIFDDQFSVERPDGSNFTLKIRSTKLEDSAMYFCASRSTGGTYEQYFGPGTRLTVT.

This clonotype was counted ten times or more. The chain couples TRBV7-2 to TRBJ2-5; D call uncertain. The V end lost 2 bases, the J end lost 0 bases, and 4 bases lay between the germline ends. CDR1 and CDR2 from the germline V gene are SGHTA and FQGNSA. The CDR3 length is 13 residues. The CDR3 nucleotides read TGTGCCAGCAGCTTACGCCACCAAGAGACCCAGTACTTC. It encodes CASSLRHQETQYF.

This clonotype was seen repeatedly, ten times or more. The chain carries TRBV7-8 and TRBJ1-1; tentatively, D is TRBD1 (6 bases). The germline gives CDR1 SGHVS, CDR2 FQNEAQ. CDR3 length: 16 residues. The V and J ends lost 1 base and 0 bases respectively, with 12 bases between them. The CDR3 DNA reads as TGTGCCAGCAGCTTAGGTCGGGACATCATGAACACTGAAGCTTTCTTT. Amino acids: CASSLGRDIMNTEAFF. Based on the CDR3 plus reference TRBV7-8 and TRBJ1-1, the full variable domain is GAGVSQSPRYKVAKRGQDVALRCDPISGHVSLFWYQQALGQGPEFLTYFQNEAQLDKSGLPSDRFFAERPEGSVSTLKIQRTQQEDSAVYLCASSLGRDIMNTEAFFGQGTRLTVV.

In this sample, this clonotype turned up many times. The chain recombines TRBV30 with TRBJ2-3; D is tentatively TRBD1 or TRBD2 (5 bases each). CDR1 is GTSNPN and CDR2 is SVGIG in the germline V gene (reference sequence). This CDR3 region has 13 residues. Trimming left V 0 bases short and J 9 bases short, with 13 bases between. The CDR3: CAWSVRGPPTQYF. The CDR3 coding sequence is TGTGCCTGGAGTGTACGGGGACCTCCCACGCAGTATTTT.

This clonotype was detected ten times or more. The chain links TRBV28 to TRBJ1-2, with 8 bases fitting TRBD1. Germline CDR1 MDHEN, CDR2 SYDVKM. This CDR3 region has 15 residues. The ends lost 4 bases at V and 4 bases at J; junction bases unmatched: 8. The CDR3 region is CASSSSGGAGYGYTF. The DNA of the CDR3 is TGTGCCAGCAGTTCCTCAGGGGGCGCTGGCTATGGCTACACCTTC.

V is TRBV20-1 and J is TRBJ2-7, with D hard to call. Trimming left V 6 bases short and J 1 base short, with 16 bases between. The CDR3 is made up of 14 amino acids. Germline V CDR1 and CDR2: DFQATT, SNEGSKA (reference sequence). This CDR3 is CSASTDPASYEQYF. The CDR3 region has the DNA TGCAGTGCGTCAACGGATCCCGCTTCCTACGAGCAGTACTTC.

The chain carries TRBV6-9 and TRBJ1-6; D gene unclear. In germline, CDR1 is MNHGY, CDR2 SVAAGI. The CDR3 runs 14 residues. V was pared by 4 bases and J by 13 bases, with 17 bases between. The CDR3 here is CASSSQSPPGPLHF. The CDR3 nucleotides read TGTGCCAGCAGTTCGCAAAGCCCCCCGGGGCCCCTCCACTTT.

In its sample, this clonotype was seen many times. This chain uses TRBV20-1 with TRBJ2-5; 15 bases align to TRBD2. The CDR3 runs to 17 residues. Germline CDR1 DFQATT, CDR2 SNEGSKA (reference sequence). The V and J ends lost 4 bases and 1 base, in that order; junction bases with no gene match: 7. The CDR3 spells CSAITGTSGGFQETQYF. CDR3 nucleotide sequence: TGCAGTGCTATCACCGGGACTAGCGGGGGGTTCCAAGAGACCCAGTACTTC.

This clonotype has ten or more counts. The chain has TRBV3-1 and TRBJ1-1; D is ambiguous. Germline assignment: CDR1 LGHDT and CDR2 YNNKEL (reference sequence). The CDR3 runs 13 residues. The V and J ends lost 0 bases and 10 bases respectively, with 12 bases between them. This CDR3 reads CASSQENRRGAFF. In DNA form, the CDR3 reads TGTGCCAGCAGCCAAGAGAATCGTCGGGGAGCTTTCTTT.

In this sample, this clonotype turned up a few times. The chain employs TRBV7-9 and TRBJ1-6; no clear D. The V end was cut by 1 base, the J end by 3 bases, with 13 bases between. CDR3 length equals 17 residues. Per the germline V gene, CDR1 is SEHNR and CDR2 is FQNEAQ (reference sequence). The chain's CDR3 is CASSLVPGNRYNSPLHF. The CDR3 nucleotides read TGTGCCAGCAGCTTAGTTCCTGGAAACCGCTATAATTCACCCCTCCACTTT.

The V call is TRBV18, the J call TRBJ2-2, with 9 bases that match TRBD2. V was clipped by 2 bases and J by 4 bases; unmatched bases: 5. The CDR3 contains 16 residues. Germline CDR1 KGHSH, CDR2 LQKENI. The CDR3 nucleotides read TGTGCCAGCTCACCAGGGCTAGCGGGGAGCACCGGGGAGCTGTTTTTT. Amino acids: CASSPGLAGSTGELFF.

This clonotype was seen many times. V is TRBV5-1 and J is TRBJ2-1, with a weak D call TRBD1 (5 bases). The V end was cut by 0 bases, the J end by 8 bases, with 9 bases between. The CDR3 extends over 13 amino acids. CDR1 and CDR2 from the germline V gene are SGHRS and YFSETQ. The CDR3 protein is CASSLVRVDEQFF. The CDR3 DNA sequence: TGCGCCAGCAGCTTGGTCAGGGTCGATGAGCAGTTCTTC.

This clonotype was seen only a few times. One end of the junction does not line up with germline, which may come from a read error. The chain joins TRBV15 to TRBJ2-3; D perhaps matches TRBD1 (6 bases). CDR1 and CDR2 (germline): LNHNV, YYDKDF (reference sequence). The CDR3 covers 14 residues. The CDR3 coding sequence is TGTACCACCAGCAGGGGTTGGAGCACAGATACGCAGTATTTT. The encoded protein is CTTSRGWSTDTQYF.

This clonotype came up many times. The genes are TRBV7-2 and TRBJ1-1; D is uncertain. The CDR3 is 15 residues long. With 0 bases removed from V and 2 bases from J, the gap between germline ends came to 10 bases. CDR1 and CDR2 (germline): SGHTA, FQGNSA. The CDR3 reads CASSLARTINTEAFF. The CDR3 nucleotides read TGTGCCAGCAGCTTAGCCAGGACGATTAACACTGAAGCTTTCTTT.

The chain uses TRBV12-3 or TRBV12-4 and TRBJ1-2; perhaps TRBD1 as D (5 bases). V lost 6 bases and J 8 bases, leaving 16 bases between the germline ends. This CDR3 spans 13 amino acids. The CDR3 region is CASSPQGMRGYTF. CDR3 bases: TGTGCCAGCAGCCCCCAGGGTATGCGGGGCTACACCTTC.

The chain recombines TRBV2 with TRBJ2-1; 9 bases align to TRBD2. The germline gives CDR1 SNHLY, CDR2 FYNNEI. The CDR3 sequence is 15 residues long. The ends lost 4 bases at V and 2 bases at J; junction bases unmatched: 3. Here the CDR3 reads CASSVLAGAYNEQFF. The DNA of the CDR3 is TGTGCCAGCAGTGTACTAGCGGGTGCCTACAATGAGCAGTTCTTC.

In this sample, this clonotype turned up many times. The V and J genes are TRBV2 and TRBJ1-1; no firm D call. The CDR3 contains 11 residues. The V gene lost 7 bases and the J gene lost 6 bases, with 9 bases spanning the gap. The germline gives CDR1 SNHLY, CDR2 FYNNEI. CDR3 protein: CASTETAEAFF. In DNA form, the CDR3 reads TGTGCCAGCACCGAAACAGCTGAAGCTTTCTTT.

This clonotype was picked up a small number of times. This rearrangement joins TRBV12-3 or TRBV12-4 to TRBJ2-7, with D tentatively TRBD1 (6 bases). The CDR3 totals 14 residues. The germline V and J ends were trimmed by 7 bases and 0 bases, with 13 bases remaining between them. The CDR3 sequence is CASTMGHFSYEQYF. DNA for the CDR3: TGTGCCAGCACCATGGGACATTTCTCCTACGAGCAGTACTTC.

This clonotype was seen at least ten times. The chain combines TRBV28 with TRBJ1-5; TRBD1 might be the D (5 bases). V was clipped by 7 bases and J by 2 bases, with 18 bases between them. The CDR3 runs to 16 residues. Per germline, CDR1 MDHEN and CDR2 SYDVKM. The CDR3 DNA reads as TGTGCCAGCACCCGGCGGGGGTCCGTTGGCAATCAGCCCCAGCATTTT. This sequence encodes CASTRRGSVGNQPQHF.